This T cell receptor (beta chain) was recovered during a study of OX40 agonist ivuxolimab in advanced cancers. Study summary: Every 2 weeks, patients got intravenous ivuxolimab at one of six dose levels (0.01-10 mg/kg).

Assay used: immunoSEQ multiplex PCR; TCRdb lists only in-frame clones, some missing. The sample lists about 100,000 clones; 75% to 95% were seen once. The germline CDR1 and CDR2 sequences are MGHRA and YSYEKL. V lost 2 bases to trimming and J lost 13 bases; unmatched junction nucleotides: 6. The CDR3 is made up of 14 amino acids. The chain is built from TRBV4-1 and TRBJ2-1; TRBD1 matches 12 bases. The TCR was taken from an adult with an advanced solid tumor such as melanoma, head and neck, liver or kidney cancer. The input for sequencing was CD4+ or CD8+ T cells sorted from blood, taken in a trial of the OX40 agonist ivuxolimab. CDR3 coding DNA: TGCGCCAGCAGCCAAATGGGGACAGGGGGCGGTCAGTTCTTC. Amino acid sequence: CASSQMGTGGGQFF.